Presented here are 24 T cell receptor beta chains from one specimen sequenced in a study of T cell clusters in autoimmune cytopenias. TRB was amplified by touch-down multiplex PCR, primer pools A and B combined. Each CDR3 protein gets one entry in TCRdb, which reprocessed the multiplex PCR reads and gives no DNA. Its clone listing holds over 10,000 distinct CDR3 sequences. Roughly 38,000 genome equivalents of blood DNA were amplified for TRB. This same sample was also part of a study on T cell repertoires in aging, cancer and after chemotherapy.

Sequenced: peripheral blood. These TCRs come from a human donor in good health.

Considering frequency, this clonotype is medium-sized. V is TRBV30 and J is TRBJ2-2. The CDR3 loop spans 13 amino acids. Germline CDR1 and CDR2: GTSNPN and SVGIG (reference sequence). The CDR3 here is CAWSVTRTGELFF. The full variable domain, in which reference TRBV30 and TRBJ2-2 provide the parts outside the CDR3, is SQTIHQWPATLVQPVGSPLSLECTVEGTSNPNLYWYRQAAGRGLQLLFYSVGIGQISSEVPQNLSASRPQDRQFILSSKKLLLSDSGFYLCAWSVTRTGELFFGEGSRLTVL.

CDR3 sequence reads: CASSSSGQLDEKLFF. V usage is TRBV19 and J usage is TRBJ1-4; the D gene TCRdb calls, TRBD1, cannot be checked with no DNA. CDR1 and CDR2 (germline): LNHDA, SQIVND (reference sequence). The CDR3 has 15 amino acids.

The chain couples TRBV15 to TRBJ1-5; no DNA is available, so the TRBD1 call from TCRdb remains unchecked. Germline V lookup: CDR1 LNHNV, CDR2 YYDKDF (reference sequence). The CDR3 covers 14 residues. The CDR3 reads CATSTGTGQQPQHF.

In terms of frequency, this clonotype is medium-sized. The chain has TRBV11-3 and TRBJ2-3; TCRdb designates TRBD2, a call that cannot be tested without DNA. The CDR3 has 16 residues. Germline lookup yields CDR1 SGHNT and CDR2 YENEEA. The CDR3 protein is CASSSGTSGGVDTQYF.

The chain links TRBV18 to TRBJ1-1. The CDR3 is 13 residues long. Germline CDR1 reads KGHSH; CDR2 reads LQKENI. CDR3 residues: CASSRGLNTEAFF.

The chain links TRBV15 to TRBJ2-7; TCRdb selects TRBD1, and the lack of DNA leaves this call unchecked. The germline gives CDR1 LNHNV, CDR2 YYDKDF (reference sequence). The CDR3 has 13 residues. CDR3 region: CATSRDRGREQYF.

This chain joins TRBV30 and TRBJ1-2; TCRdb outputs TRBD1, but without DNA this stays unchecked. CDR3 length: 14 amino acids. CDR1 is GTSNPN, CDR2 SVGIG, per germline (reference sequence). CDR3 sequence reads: CAWSRGTGDFGYTF.

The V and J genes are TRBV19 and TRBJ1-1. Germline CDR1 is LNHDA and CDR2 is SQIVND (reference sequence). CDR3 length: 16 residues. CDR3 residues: CASTPSGTRGYNEAFF.

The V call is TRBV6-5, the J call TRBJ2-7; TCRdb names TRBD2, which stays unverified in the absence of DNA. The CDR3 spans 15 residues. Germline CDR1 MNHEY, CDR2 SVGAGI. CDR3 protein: CASSYRASLSYEQYF.

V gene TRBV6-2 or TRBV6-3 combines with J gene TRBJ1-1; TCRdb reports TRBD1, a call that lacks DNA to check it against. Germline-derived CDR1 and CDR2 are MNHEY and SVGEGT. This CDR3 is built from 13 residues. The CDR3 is CASSYWGKSEAFF.

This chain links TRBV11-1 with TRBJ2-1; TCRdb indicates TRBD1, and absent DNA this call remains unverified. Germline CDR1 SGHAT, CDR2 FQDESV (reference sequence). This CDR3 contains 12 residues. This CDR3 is CASSLARDREFF.

This CDR3 reads CASSIKGAGTEAFF. The J gene is TRBJ1-1, the V gene TRBV19; TCRdb reports TRBD1, a call that lacks DNA to check it against. CDR1 and CDR2 (germline): LNHDA, SQIVND (reference sequence). This CDR3 has 14 amino acids.

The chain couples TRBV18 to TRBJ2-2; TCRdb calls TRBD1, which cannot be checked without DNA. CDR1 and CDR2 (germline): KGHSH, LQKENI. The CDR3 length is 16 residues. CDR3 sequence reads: CASSRGTGINTGELFF.

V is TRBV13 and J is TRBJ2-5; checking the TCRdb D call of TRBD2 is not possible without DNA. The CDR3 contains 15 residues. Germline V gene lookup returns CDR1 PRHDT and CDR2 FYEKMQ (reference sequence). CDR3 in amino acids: CASLKGSGSQETQYF.

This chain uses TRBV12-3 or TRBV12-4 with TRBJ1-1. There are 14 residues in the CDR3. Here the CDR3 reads CASTPTTENTEAFF.

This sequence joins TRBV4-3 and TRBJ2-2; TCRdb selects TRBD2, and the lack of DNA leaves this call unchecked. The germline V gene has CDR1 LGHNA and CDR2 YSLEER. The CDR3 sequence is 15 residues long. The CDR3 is CASSQDAGRSGELFF.

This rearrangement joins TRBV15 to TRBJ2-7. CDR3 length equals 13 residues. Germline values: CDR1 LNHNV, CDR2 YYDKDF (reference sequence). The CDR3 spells CATSRGLDYEQYF.

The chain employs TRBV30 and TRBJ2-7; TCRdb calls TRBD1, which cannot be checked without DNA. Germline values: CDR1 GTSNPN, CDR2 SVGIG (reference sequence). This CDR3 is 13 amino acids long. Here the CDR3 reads CAWSEGLPYEQYF.

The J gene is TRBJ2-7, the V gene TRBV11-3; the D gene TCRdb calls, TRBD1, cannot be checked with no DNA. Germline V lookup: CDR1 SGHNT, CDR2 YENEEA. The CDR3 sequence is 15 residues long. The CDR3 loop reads CASSLEAVLGDEQYF.

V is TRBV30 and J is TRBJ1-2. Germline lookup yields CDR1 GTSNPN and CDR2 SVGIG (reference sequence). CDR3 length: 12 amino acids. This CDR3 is CAWSQLNYGYTF. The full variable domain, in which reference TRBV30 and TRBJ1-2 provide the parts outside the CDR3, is SQTIHQWPATLVQPVGSPLSLECTVEGTSNPNLYWYRQAAGRGLQLLFYSVGIGQISSEVPQNLSASRPQDRQFILSSKKLLLSDSGFYLCAWSQLNYGYTFGSGTRLTVV.

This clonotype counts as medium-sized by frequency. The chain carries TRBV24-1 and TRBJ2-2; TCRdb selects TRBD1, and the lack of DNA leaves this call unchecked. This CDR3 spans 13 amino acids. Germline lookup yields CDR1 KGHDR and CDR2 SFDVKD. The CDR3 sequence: CATSFDSTGELFF.

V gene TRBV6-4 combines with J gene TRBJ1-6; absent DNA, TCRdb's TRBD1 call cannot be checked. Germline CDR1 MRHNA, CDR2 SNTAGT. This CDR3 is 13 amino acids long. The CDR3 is CASSDGARTPLHF.

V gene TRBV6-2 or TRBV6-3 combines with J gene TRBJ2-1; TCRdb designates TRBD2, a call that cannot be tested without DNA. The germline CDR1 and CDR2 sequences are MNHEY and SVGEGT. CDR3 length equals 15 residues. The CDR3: CASIFGGRDPNEQFF.

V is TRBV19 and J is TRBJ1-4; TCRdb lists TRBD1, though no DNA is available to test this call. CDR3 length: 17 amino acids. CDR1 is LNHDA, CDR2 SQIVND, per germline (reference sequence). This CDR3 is CASSMGWGTATNEKLFF.